This T cell receptor beta chain was recorded in a study of Ad26.COV2.S vaccination and SARS-CoV-2 variants. Study outcomes and limitations: People who got the vaccine had more spike-specific TCR breadth than people who got placebo.

TCRdb's table, derived via immunoSEQ multiplex PCR, lists solely in-frame clones and lacks some. This sample yields over 400,000 clones, of which approximately 90% are seen a single time; under 2% belongs to the top ten. The treatment here: about 20 received Ad26.COV2.S at low or high dose, single or two shots; a few received placebo; per-sample allocation not given. Material that was analyzed had been drawn on day 63 after the first vaccine or placebo injection. This clone appeared a single time. Its antigen is unidentified. The input for sequencing was peripheral blood, taken in a trial of Ad26.COV2.S vaccine versus placebo. The receptor was isolated from a person aged 18-60 years who received the Ad26.COV2.S COVID-19 vaccine or a placebo.

The CDR3 sequence is CASSYEGALHNSPLHF. CDR3 in DNA: TGTGCCAGCAGTTACGAGGGGGCTCTCCATAATTCACCCCTCCACTTT. The chain recombines TRBV6-5 with TRBJ1-6, with TRBD1 matching 7 bases. The length of the CDR3 is 16 residues. In germline, CDR1 is MNHEY, CDR2 SVGAGI. The J segment lost 5 bases and the V segment lost 2 bases, leaving 6 bases of the junction unmatched.